This T cell receptor beta chain was captured by sequencing in a study of cytomegalovirus exposure and HLA in healthy donors. The overall study: Of several hundred genotyped donors, roughly 81% grouped in the Caucasian-associated ancestry cluster.

This CDR3 is built from 13 residues. CDR1 SNHLY and CDR2 FYNNEI come from the germline V gene. V lost 4 bases and J 3 bases, leaving 9 bases between the germline ends. PCR amplification relied on 60 Vbeta primers (plus 13 Jbeta primers). Per the authors' pipeline: As a later analysis found, there were tens of millions of unique TCR beta chains, of which roughly 11 million were shared. Only in-frame clones appear in the TCRdb table, and some are missing; sequencing was by immunoSEQ multiplex PCR. Clone size and V and J calls were adopted from that table, with D and trimming inferred from the DNA. Its table lists about 150,000 clones.

The receptor comes from a woman between 50 and 59 years old in good health and CMV-seronegative. Sequencing was carried out using PBMCs. The chain recombines TRBV2 with TRBJ1-2; D gene ambiguous. The DNA for the CDR3 is TGTGCCAGCAGTGTCAGGCAGGACTATGGCTACACCTTC. This encodes CASSVRQDYGYTF.